The 27 T cell receptor beta chains below come from one sample, sequenced in a study of blood T cell repertoires in COVID-19. The protocol was immunoSEQ multiplex PCR, while the TCRdb copy is restricted to in-frame clones and leaves out a portion. This sample yields approximately 210,000 clones, of which around nine tenths are seen a single time; 7.2% belongs to the top ten. The sample taken for sequencing was PBMCs or T cells enriched from blood (not recorded which). The receptors come from a man under 40 in a cohort exposed to, infected with or recovered from COVID-19 (not recorded which).

This clone is a singleton in its sample. This chain connects TRBV7-3 to TRBJ1-1; a weak D match, TRBD1 (5 bases). Germline CDR1 SGHTA, CDR2 FQGTGA. The length of the CDR3 is 16 residues. Trimming shortened V by 2 bases and J by 0 bases, and 13 bases separated the two germline ends. The CDR3 sequence is CASSLAGMVMNTEAFF. As DNA, the CDR3 is TGTGCCAGCAGCTTAGCAGGGATGGTGATGAACACTGAAGCTTTCTTT.

Only one count was recorded for this clone. The chain uses TRBV19 and TRBJ2-7; 8 nucleotides line up with TRBD1. Germline V gives CDR1 LNHDA, CDR2 SQIVND (reference sequence). The CDR3 extends over 14 amino acids. The V segment lost 5 bases and the J segment 6 bases; nucleotides outside the gene matches: 9. CDR3 nucleotide sequence: TGTGCCAGTAGTCCAGGGGGCGCGAGAAGCGAGCAGTACTTC. Amino acid sequence: CASSPGGARSEQYF.

This chain uses TRBV5-1 with TRBJ1-5, with 9 positions matching TRBD1. V was clipped by 1 base and J by 4 bases; unmatched bases: 3. Germline V gene data show CDR1 as SGHRS and CDR2 as YFSETQ. This CDR3 region has 15 residues. This CDR3 reads CASSLHGTGNQPQHF. CDR3 nucleotides: TGCGCCAGCAGCTTGCATGGGACAGGGAATCAGCCCCAGCATTTT.

This clone was seen just once. This sequence joins TRBV9 and TRBJ1-4, with 10 bases identical to TRBD1. Germline V gene data show CDR1 as SGDLS and CDR2 as YYNGEE. J gave up 8 bases and V 3 bases, and 7 bases lay outside the gene matches. This CDR3 is built from 15 residues. For the CDR3, the DNA is TGTGCCAGCAGCGCGGGGCGGGACAGGGGAGAAAAACTGTTTTTT. Amino acid sequence: CASSAGRDRGEKLFF.

The V call is TRBV5-6, the J call TRBJ2-7; TRBD2 aligns across 10 bases. The CDR3 is made up of 14 amino acids. Germline CDR1 SGHDT, CDR2 YYEEEE. With V trimmed by 4 bases and J by 4 bases, 5 bases remained unmatched. Here the CDR3 DNA reads TGTGCCAGCAGCCTGGTGGGACTAGCGTACGAGCAGTACTTC. Amino acids: CASSLVGLAYEQYF.

This clone was seen a few times. The chain links TRBV19 to TRBJ1-3; D gene uncertain. Between the trimmed V and J ends, which lost 7 bases and 0 bases, there was a span of 16 bases. Germline V CDR1 and CDR2: LNHDA, SQIVND (reference sequence). CDR3 length equals 16 residues. CDR3 amino acids: CASKADGSYSGNTIYF. The CDR3 DNA reads as TGTGCCAGTAAAGCGGACGGCTCGTACTCTGGAAACACCATATATTTT.

The chain carries TRBV28 and TRBJ2-7; D call uncertain. The CDR3 covers 11 residues. The germline gives CDR1 MDHEN, CDR2 SYDVKM. Trimming removed 4 bases from V and 4 bases from J, with 5 bases in between. The chain's CDR3 is CASSSLYEQYF. CDR3 DNA: TGTGCCAGCAGTTCGTTATACGAGCAGTACTTC.

The chain is built from TRBV21-1 and TRBJ2-1; the D call TRBD1 from the table was never checked on the DNA. TRBV21-1 is classified as a pseudogene. The CDR3 spans 16 residues. The CDR3 bases are TGTGCCAGCAGTGGGACAGCCTTCTCGGATTACAATGAGCAGTTCTTC. Its protein is CASSGTAFSDYNEQFF.

The chain carries TRBV28 and TRBJ1-2, with D uncertain. From germline, CDR1 is MDHEN and CDR2 SYDVKM. V was cut by 5 bases and J by 1 base, with 5 bases left in between. The CDR3 consists of 12 residues. The CDR3 loop is CASSPHNYGYTF. CDR3 coding DNA: TGTGCCAGCAGTCCACATAACTATGGCTACACCTTC.

The chain recombines TRBV29-1 with TRBJ2-2; 9 bases match TRBD1. The germline CDR1 and CDR2 sequences are SQVTM and ANQGSEA. The V and J ends lost 3 bases and 4 bases, in that order; junction bases with no gene match: 15. The CDR3 has 18 amino acids. The chain's CDR3 is CSVDYPDRGPQGTGELFF. Here the CDR3 DNA reads TGCAGCGTTGATTACCCGGACAGGGGACCACAGGGCACCGGGGAGCTGTTTTTT.

The V gene is TRBV28, the J gene TRBJ2-7, with 9 bases lining up with TRBD1. Germline V gives CDR1 MDHEN, CDR2 SYDVKM. The CDR3 runs 15 residues. J gave up 5 bases and V 2 bases, and 7 bases lay outside the gene matches. CDR3 loop: CASSLPGTGSHEQYF. The CDR3 DNA follows: TGTGCCAGCAGTTTACCCGGGACAGGGTCCCACGAGCAGTACTTC.

This chain joins TRBV5-1 and TRBJ2-5; D is perhaps TRBD2 (7 bases). The CDR3 totals 16 residues. V was cut by 4 bases and J by 5 bases, with 21 bases left in between. Germline V lookup: CDR1 SGHRS, CDR2 YFSETQ. Here the CDR3 reads CASSRGGGGSGETQYF. For the CDR3, the DNA is TGCGCCAGCAGCCGCGGCGGGGGCGGGAGCGGGGAGACCCAGTACTTC.

V and J are TRBV24-1 and TRBJ2-2, with TRBD1 matching 9 bases. This CDR3 spans 16 amino acids. In germline, CDR1 is KGHDR, CDR2 SFDVKD. Trimming took 4 bases from V and 6 from J; bases not matched to a gene: 8. The CDR3 DNA is TGTGCCACCAGTGACCGGACAGGGGTGAGCGCCGGGGAGCTGTTTTTT. Translating gives CATSDRTGVSAGELFF.

The chain combines TRBV19 with TRBJ1-3, with no clear D. This CDR3 contains 15 residues. V lost 5 bases and J 0 bases, leaving 11 bases between the germline ends. Germline CDR1 and CDR2: LNHDA and SQIVND (reference sequence). Written as DNA, the CDR3 is TGTGCCAGTAGTTCGTCCGGGAGCTCTGGAAACACCATATATTTT. This gives the protein CASSSSGSSGNTIYF.

The chain employs TRBV5-8 and TRBJ1-1, with no clear D. Germline V CDR1 and CDR2: SGHTS, YDEGEE. Between the trimmed V and J ends, which lost 4 bases and 6 bases, there was a span of 13 bases. This CDR3 region has 13 residues. This CDR3 reads CASSPLEMAEAFF. As DNA, the CDR3 is TGTGCCAGCAGCCCCCTCGAGATGGCTGAAGCTTTCTTT.

The V call is TRBV29-1, the J call TRBJ1-1; no clear D. This CDR3 is 10 amino acids long. In germline, CDR1 is SQVTM, CDR2 ANQGSEA. Deletions cut 6 bases from V and 6 bases from J, with 8 bases between. This CDR3 is CSVWSAEAFF. As DNA, the CDR3 is TGCAGCGTGTGGAGCGCTGAAGCTTTCTTT. Variable domain in full (rest from reference TRBV29-1 and TRBJ1-1): SAVISQKPSRDICQRGTSLTIQCQVDSQVTMMFWYRQQPGQSLTLIATANQGSEATYESGFVIDKFPISRPNLTFSTLTVSNMSPEDSSIYLCSVWSAEAFFGQGTRLTVV.

The chain is built from TRBV7-2 and TRBJ2-5, with 10 bases matching TRBD2. Germline lookup yields CDR1 SGHTA and CDR2 FQGNSA. CDR3 length equals 14 residues. The J segment lost 3 bases and the V segment lost 4 bases, leaving 2 bases of the junction unmatched. CDR3 residues: CASSSLAGEETQYF. The CDR3 region has the DNA TGTGCCAGCAGCTCTCTAGCGGGGGAAGAGACCCAGTACTTC.

The chain is built from TRBV5-1 and TRBJ2-1; 9 bases fit TRBD1. Trimming at V came to 2 bases and at J to 2 bases, leaving 2 bases not matched to a gene. Germline CDR1 and CDR2: SGHRS and YFSETQ. This CDR3 region has 15 residues. The CDR3 is CASSFRQGAYNEQFF. CDR3 nucleotides: TGCGCCAGCAGCTTCCGACAGGGGGCCTACAATGAGCAGTTCTTC.

The rearrangement uses TRBV27 and TRBJ2-3; D not certain. The CDR3 contains 13 residues. V shed 6 bases and J shed 6 bases, with 13 bases lying between them. Per the germline V gene, CDR1 is MNHEY and CDR2 is SMNVEV (reference sequence). The CDR3: CASRERSADTQYF. As DNA, the CDR3 is TGTGCCAGCAGGGAGAGGTCAGCTGATACGCAGTATTTT.

This chain links TRBV5-1 with TRBJ2-7; TRBD1 agrees at 8 bases. CDR1 and CDR2 (germline): SGHRS, YFSETQ. Losses at the gene ends were 1 base for V and 3 bases for J; bases not matched to a gene: 9. The length of the CDR3 is 16 residues. This CDR3 reads CASSLREDRAHYEQYF. The CDR3, as DNA: TGCGCCAGCAGCTTGAGGGAGGACAGGGCGCACTACGAGCAGTACTTC.

V is TRBV27 and J is TRBJ2-3; 7 nucleotides agree with TRBD2. Germline assignment: CDR1 MNHEY and CDR2 SMNVEV (reference sequence). J gave up 4 bases and V 2 bases, and 12 bases lay outside the gene matches. The CDR3 is 17 residues long. The DNA of the CDR3 is TGTGCCAGCAGTTTAAGAGTTTCGGGTCGGGAGGCAGATACGCAGTATTTT. The encoded protein is CASSLRVSGREADTQYF.

The V and J genes are TRBV6-5 and TRBJ2-7, with D perhaps matching TRBD1 (5 bases). V gave up 0 bases and J gave up 7 bases, with 16 bases separating them. CDR1 and CDR2 (germline): MNHEY, SVGAGI. The CDR3 is 15 residues long. CDR3 nucleotide sequence: TGTGCCAGCAGTTACTCGTCCACAGGCTACCGGGAGCAGTACTTC. This translates into CASSYSSTGYREQYF.

The chain carries TRBV12-3 or TRBV12-4 and TRBJ2-1, with 7 positions matching TRBD1. The CDR3 is made up of 13 amino acids. V lost 3 bases and J lost 8; bases outside the gene matches: 4. CDR3 nucleotide sequence: TGTGCCAGCAGTTTGAGGGACAGTGATGAGCAGTTCTTC. It yields the protein CASSLRDSDEQFF.

The chain is built from TRBV5-6 and TRBJ1-1; D might be TRBD1 (5 bases). Trimming removed 4 bases at V and 5 bases at J, with 12 bases between. This CDR3 spans 13 amino acids. Germline V CDR1 and CDR2: SGHDT, YYEEEE. In nucleotides, the CDR3 is TGTGCCAGCAGCCCCGTTCGGGGGACTGAAGCTTTCTTT. Translating it yields CASSPVRGTEAFF.

This chain uses TRBV9 with TRBJ2-2; 11 bases match TRBD1. The ends lost 3 bases at V and 4 bases at J; junction bases unmatched: 2. Germline CDR1 is SGDLS and CDR2 is YYNGEE. CDR3 length equals 15 residues. CDR3 DNA sequence: TGTGCCAGCAGCGGGGACAGGGGGTTCACCGGGGAGCTGTTTTTT. Its protein is CASSGDRGFTGELFF. The full variable domain, in which reference TRBV9 and TRBJ2-2 provide the parts outside the CDR3, is DSGVTQTPKHLITATGQRVTLRCSPRSGDLSVYWYQQSLDQGLQFLIQYYNGEERAKGNILERFSAQQFPDLHSELNLSSLELGDSALYFCASSGDRGFTGELFFGEGSRLTVL.

This sequence joins TRBV5-1 and TRBJ1-1; TRBD1 aligns across 11 bases. The CDR3 totals 16 residues. With V trimmed by 4 bases and J by 0 bases, 5 bases remained unmatched. In germline, CDR1 is SGHRS, CDR2 YFSETQ. The CDR3 here is CASSLRTGGMNTEAFF. The CDR3 bases are TGCGCCAGCAGCCTAAGGACAGGGGGCATGAACACTGAAGCTTTCTTT.

This clone was counted between two and nine times. The J gene is TRBJ2-6, the V gene TRBV7-6; possibly TRBD2 for D (5 bases). V was shortened by 5 bases and J by 0 bases, with 8 bases between the two germline ends. CDR1 is SGHVS, CDR2 FNYEAQ, per germline. The CDR3 runs 15 residues. The CDR3 DNA reads TGTGCCAGCAGCCTTAGCGTCTCTGGGGCCAACGTCCTGACTTTC. This gives the protein CASSLSVSGANVLTF.